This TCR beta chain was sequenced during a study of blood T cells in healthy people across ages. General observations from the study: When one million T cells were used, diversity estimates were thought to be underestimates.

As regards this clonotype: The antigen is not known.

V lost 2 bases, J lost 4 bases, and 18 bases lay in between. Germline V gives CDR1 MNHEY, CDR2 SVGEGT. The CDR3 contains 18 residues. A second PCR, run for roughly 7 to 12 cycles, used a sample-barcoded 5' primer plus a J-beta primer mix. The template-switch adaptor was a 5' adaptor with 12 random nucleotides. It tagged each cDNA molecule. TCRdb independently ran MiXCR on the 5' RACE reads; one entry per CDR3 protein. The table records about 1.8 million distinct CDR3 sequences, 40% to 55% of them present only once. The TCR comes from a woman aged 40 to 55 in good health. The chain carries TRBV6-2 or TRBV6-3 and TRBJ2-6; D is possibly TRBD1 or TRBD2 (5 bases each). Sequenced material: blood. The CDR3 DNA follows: TGTGCCAGCAGTTACCCTGCCCGGGGCCGGAGGGGGGCCAACGTCCTGACTTTC. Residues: CASSYPARGRRGANVLTF.